The rows below give T cell receptor beta chains drawn from one sample of a study of blood T cell repertoires in COVID-19. The repertoire was sequenced with immunoSEQ multiplex PCR; TCRdb's copy has only in-frame clones and lacks some. The table has about 270,000 clones, approximately 82% seen once; the top ten hold 3.1%. Sequenced input: peripheral blood. The receptors come from a woman between 18 and 29 years old with acute or convalescent COVID-19. CDR3s include the opening cysteine and the closing phenylalanine or tryptophan. Each record gives: clone size, J gene, V gene, D gene, CDR3 protein, CDR3 DNA. The D gene is left open where the match is weak. Not all rows give a size; the values are once, few, many and, for expanded clones, a class.

>.|TRBJ2-1|TRBV7-6|TRBD1
CASSLRQGTSSYNEQFF
TGTGCCAGCAGCTTACGACAGGGGACAAGCTCCTACAATGAGCAGTTCTTC
>.|TRBJ1-4|TRBV19|.
CASSQETAPTNEKLFF
TGTGCCAGTAGTCAAGAAACAGCCCCGACTAATGAAAAACTGTTTTTT
>.|TRBJ2-1|TRBV11-3|.
CASSQDSLVDEQFF
TGTGCCAGCAGCCAGGACAGTTTGGTCGATGAGCAGTTCTTC
>.|TRBJ2-7|TRBV5-6|TRBD1
CASSRGTGGGEQYF
TGTGCCAGCAGCAGGGGGACAGGGGGCGGCGAGCAGTACTTC
>.|TRBJ2-1|TRBV10-3|TRBD2
CAISQTSGRAGGQFF
TGTGCCATCAGTCAGACTAGCGGGAGGGCCGGAGGGCAGTTCTTC
>.|TRBJ2-5|TRBV27|.
CASSLWAGKETQYF
TGTGCCAGCAGTTTATGGGCAGGGAAAGAGACCCAGTACTTC
>.|TRBJ1-5|TRBV19|TRBD1
CASRGTGAKPQHF
TGTGCCAGTAGGGGTACAGGGGCGAAGCCCCAGCATTTT
>.|TRBJ2-2|TRBV19|.
CASTGFGELFF
TGTGCCAGTACAGGGTTTGGGGAGCTGTTTTTT
>once|TRBJ1-2|TRBV5-4|.
CASSPSAAGDYGYTF
TGTGCCAGCAGCCCCTCGGCGGCAGGGGACTATGGCTACACCTTC
>few|TRBJ2-7|TRBV7-9|.
CASSLRTESYEQYF
TGTGCCAGCAGCTTGAGGACAGAGAGCTACGAGCAGTACTTC
>.|TRBJ2-5|TRBV19|TRBD2
CASSIFSPTSGRSEETQYF
TGTGCCAGTAGTATATTTTCCCCAACTAGCGGGAGGTCTGAAGAGACCCAGTACTTC
>.|TRBJ2-7|TRBV5-1|TRBD1
CASSLVPGQGSYEQYF
TGCGCCAGCAGCTTGGTTCCGGGACAGGGGTCCTACGAGCAGTACTTC
>.|TRBJ1-1|TRBV27|.
CASSTQGGEAFF
TGTGCCAGCAGCACGCAGGGAGGTGAAGCTTTCTTT
>.|TRBJ1-2|TRBV15|TRBD1
CATRDREDYGYTF
TGTGCCACCCGGGACAGGGAGGACTATGGCTACACCTTC